This T cell receptor beta chain was recorded in a study of CD8 T cells in ankylosing spondylitis. By quantitative 5'-RACE with molecular barcodes, the TCR beta libraries were made. TCRdb passed the 5' RACE reads through MiXCR, listing each CDR3 protein once. The table includes roughly 490,000 distinct CDR3 sequences, about 5% detected once. As concerns this clonotype: Its antigen is still unknown.

In germline, CDR1 is DFQATT, CDR2 SNEGSKA (reference sequence). The CDR3 runs 14 residues. V lost 5 bases and J lost 5; bases outside the gene matches: 8. Study-wide results and limits: Prior literature has documented some motif variants in synovial fluid and blood from reactive arthritis. Within ankylosing spondylitis blood, a TCR beta motif made up of eight highly homologous variants appeared to be characteristic. The authors reported significant enrichment of disease-linked clones in matched ankylosing spondylitis synovial fluid.

The V call is TRBV20-1, the J call TRBJ1-5; the match to TRBD1 covers 8 bases. The sample taken for sequencing was blood, either unsorted or a sorted T cell fraction (not recorded which). The source is a male donor with ankylosing spondylitis. CDR3 amino acids: CSALTQGAHQPQHF. In DNA, the CDR3 is TGCAGTGCTCTGACGCAGGGGGCCCATCAGCCCCAGCATTTT.